A single sample gave rise to the 29 T cell receptor beta chains below, sequenced in a study of blood T cell repertoires in COVID-19. The method was immunoSEQ multiplex PCR; TCRdb's version includes in-frame clones alone and lacks a portion of them. The data contain 380,000 or so clones, around nine tenths of them seen just once; the ten biggest clones take up 0.95% to 1%. The sample comprised PBMCs or T cells enriched from blood (not recorded which). Receptors originate from a woman in her twenties or thirties with acute COVID-19.

This clone appeared a single time. The rearrangement links TRBV6-2 or TRBV6-3 to TRBJ2-5; 8 bases match TRBD2. With 6 bases clipped from V and 4 bases from J, the junction kept 7 bases outside the gene matches. The germline gives CDR1 MNHEY, CDR2 SVGEGT. This CDR3 contains 14 residues. The CDR3 here is CASSRRGGTETQYF. The CDR3, as DNA: TGTGCCAGCAGCCGACGGGGGGGCACAGAGACCCAGTACTTC.

The V call is TRBV24-1, the J call TRBJ2-3; no definite D call. Per germline, CDR1 KGHDR and CDR2 SFDVKD. The CDR3 consists of 15 residues. The ends were cut back, 4 bases at V and 1 base at J, with 11 bases in the middle. CDR3 protein: CATSDNQVGTDTQYF. CDR3 bases: TGTGCCACCAGTGACAACCAGGTCGGCACAGATACGCAGTATTTT.

This rearrangement joins TRBV4-3 to TRBJ2-3; maybe TRBD2 (5 bases). V was trimmed by 0 bases and J by 3 bases, leaving 10 bases between them. This CDR3 has 15 residues. The germline V gene encodes CDR1 LGHNA and CDR2 YSLEER. The CDR3 DNA reads TGCGCCAGCAGCCAAGAGCACCGGGGAACAGATACGCAGTATTTT. As protein: CASSQEHRGTDTQYF.

The table lists this clone with a count of one. Here the CDR3 omits its conserved ending phenylalanine or tryptophan, so a read error is the likely source. No DNA is shown, since the ends of the CDR3 on it are uncertain; the CDR3 is the one TCRdb lists. The chain employs TRBV21-1 and TRBJ1-5. TRBV21-1 is listed as a pseudogene. The CDR3 totals 12 residues, both ends included. The CDR3 spells CASSWHAATILI.

V gene TRBV5-1 combines with J gene TRBJ2-2; unclear D gene. Trimming removed 0 bases from V and 9 bases from J, with 9 bases in between. CDR1 is SGHRS and CDR2 is YFSETQ in the germline V gene. This CDR3 contains 13 residues. The CDR3 reads CASSLVQAWELFF. CDR3 nucleotide sequence: TGCGCCAGCAGCTTGGTCCAGGCTTGGGAGCTGTTTTTT.

This chain uses TRBV27 with TRBJ2-2, with D possibly TRBD1 on 6 matching bases. This CDR3 is built from 15 residues. Trimming cost V 10 bases and J 2 bases, with 17 bases left between them. The germline V gene has CDR1 MNHEY and CDR2 SMNVEV (reference sequence). The CDR3 DNA sequence: TGTGCCACACAGGGTGGGCTAACCAACACCGGGGAGCTGTTTTTT. Its translation: CATQGGLTNTGELFF.

The J gene is TRBJ1-2, the V gene TRBV6-5, with a possible D match to TRBD1 (6 bases). CDR1 and CDR2 (germline): MNHEY, SVGAGI. The CDR3 extends over 14 amino acids. The V and J ends lost 5 bases and 0 bases respectively, with 10 bases between them. Written as DNA, the CDR3 is TGTGCCAGCAGTCAGGACAGCTCTAACTATGGCTACACCTTC. Protein: CASSQDSSNYGYTF.

CDR3 nucleotides: TGTGCCAGCAGGGGGACAGGAAACACCATATATTTT. It specifies CASRGTGNTIYF. This chain uses TRBV2 with TRBJ1-3; weak D call: TRBD1 (6 bases). The V end was cut by 6 bases, the J end by 4 bases, with 7 bases between. There are 12 residues in the CDR3. Germline CDR1 and CDR2: SNHLY and FYNNEI. The whole variable domain, filled in from reference TRBV2 and TRBJ1-3, reads EPEVTQTPSHQVTQMGQEVILRCVPISNHLYFYWYRQILGQKVEFLVSFYNNEISEKSEIFDDQFSVERPDGSNFTLKIRSTKLEDSAMYFCASRGTGNTIYFGEGSWLTVV.

This chain links TRBV19 with TRBJ1-2; D is unresolved. Trimming stripped 6 bases from V and 0 bases from J, with 8 bases between. The germline V gene encodes CDR1 LNHDA and CDR2 SQIVND (reference sequence). The CDR3 covers 13 residues. CDR3 sequence (DNA): TGTGCCAGTAGGCCCAACTCTAACTATGGCTACACCTTC. Amino acid sequence: CASRPNSNYGYTF.

This chain links TRBV5-1 with TRBJ2-3; perhaps TRBD2 as D (6 bases). V was cut by 4 bases and J by 11 bases, with 20 bases left in between. Germline V lookup: CDR1 SGHRS, CDR2 YFSETQ. The CDR3 contains 14 residues. CDR3 coding DNA: TGCGCCAGCAGCGGCGGGACCGGTTTTTTTGGGCAGTATTTT. It codes for CASSGGTGFFGQYF.

J is TRBJ1-4 and V is TRBV30; 8 nucleotides align to TRBD1. CDR1 is GTSNPN, CDR2 SVGIG, per germline (reference sequence). V shed 7 bases, J shed 8 bases, and the junction held 6 bases outside the gene matches. This CDR3 comprises 12 residues. The CDR3 reads CASRQGREKLFF. DNA of the CDR3: TGTGCCTCCCGACAGGGGAGGGAAAAACTGTTTTTT.

This clone has just a few counts. The V call is TRBV5-4, the J call TRBJ1-6, with D unresolved. Per the germline V gene, CDR1 is SGHNT and CDR2 is YYREEE (reference sequence). The CDR3 totals 14 residues. Trimming cost V 1 base and J 8 bases, with 10 bases left between them. The CDR3 loop reads CASSLLDRDSPLHF. The CDR3 DNA sequence: TGTGCCAGCAGCTTGTTAGATAGAGATTCACCCCTCCACTTT.

The chain combines TRBV3-1 (or the pseudogene TRBV3-2) with TRBJ1-1, with 7 bases fitting TRBD1. V gave up 4 bases and J gave up 4 bases; unmatched junction bases: 12. The germline CDR1 and CDR2 sequences are LGHDT and YNNKEL (reference sequence). The CDR3 totals 16 residues. The DNA for the CDR3 is TGTGCCAGCAGCCCACCGGGGGCACAGGGGCGCACTGAAGCTTTCTTT. It translates to CASSPPGAQGRTEAFF.

The chain carries TRBV5-1 and TRBJ1-1; no reliable D call. CDR1 is SGHRS and CDR2 is YFSETQ in the germline V gene. V was trimmed by 0 bases and J by 0 bases, leaving 9 bases between them. The CDR3 length is 15 residues. CDR3 sequence: CASSLVAEMNTEAFF. In nucleotides, the CDR3 is TGCGCCAGCAGCTTGGTGGCGGAGATGAACACTGAAGCTTTCTTT. Combining the CDR3 with reference TRBV5-1 and TRBJ1-1 gives the whole variable domain KAGVTQTPRYLIKTRGQQVTLSCSPISGHRSVSWYQQTPGQGLQFLFEYFSETQRNKGNFPGRFSGRQFSNSRSEMNVSTLELGDSALYLCASSLVAEMNTEAFFGQGTRLTVV.

The CDR3 DNA follows: TGTGCCAGTAGTACCCTGGGACAGGGGATCCACGAGCAGTACTTC. It encodes CASSTLGQGIHEQYF. The V gene is TRBV19, the J gene TRBJ2-7; 10 bases agree with TRBD1. The junction had 8 bases not matched to a gene; V was cut back by 4 bases and J by 5 bases. This CDR3 is 15 amino acids long. Germline V gene lookup returns CDR1 LNHDA and CDR2 SQIVND (reference sequence).

The chain uses TRBV9 and TRBJ1-2, with 7 bases matching TRBD1. Looked up from germline, CDR1 is SGDLS and CDR2 is YYNGEE. This CDR3 contains 13 residues. The J segment lost 8 bases and the V segment lost 1 base, leaving 5 bases of the junction unmatched. The CDR3 is CASSVSTGKGYTF. In nucleotides, the CDR3 is TGTGCCAGCAGCGTATCGACAGGGAAAGGCTACACCTTC.

The gene calls are TRBV7-2 and TRBJ2-1; tentatively, D is TRBD1 (6 bases). This CDR3 has 15 residues. V lost 7 bases to trimming and J lost 5 bases, with 18 bases between them. The germline V gene has CDR1 SGHTA and CDR2 FQGNSA. DNA of the CDR3: TGTGCCAGCACCTTTGGGGGCCGAACACACAATGAGCAGTTCTTC. This translates into CASTFGGRTHNEQFF.

The CDR3 sequence: CASSPLRGDTQYF. The CDR3 DNA reads as TGTGCCAGCTCACCACTACGGGGAGATACGCAGTATTTT. The gene calls are TRBV18 and TRBJ2-3, with D maybe TRBD2 (5 bases). There are 13 residues in the CDR3. Per the germline V gene, CDR1 is KGHSH and CDR2 is LQKENI. Trimming removed 1 base at V and 5 bases at J, with 7 bases between.

The rearrangement joins TRBV5-5 to TRBJ2-1, with TRBD1 identical over 8 bases. The CDR3 length is 14 residues. The germline V gene has CDR1 SGHKS and CDR2 YYEKEE (reference sequence). V was pared by 10 bases and J by 5 bases, with 11 bases of the junction left unmatched. The CDR3 bases are TGTGCCTCGGCTGGAGGGACAGGAAACAATGAGCAGTTCTTC. It specifies CASAGGTGNNEQFF.

The chain carries TRBV5-5 and TRBJ2-4, with TRBD1 matching 9 bases. Germline CDR1 and CDR2: SGHKS and YYEKEE (reference sequence). Trimming removed 0 bases from V and 9 bases from J; junction bases left unmatched: 4. There are 14 residues in the CDR3. The CDR3 region is CASSLGGQGSIQYF. The CDR3 nucleotides read TGTGCCAGCAGCTTGGGGGGACAGGGAAGCATTCAGTACTTC.

This clone was detected only once. This chain joins TRBV10-3 and TRBJ1-3; D is uncertain. This CDR3 spans 15 amino acids. V was cut by 3 bases and J by 3 bases, with 12 bases left in between. Germline V gene sequence: CDR1 ENHRY, CDR2 SYGVKD. This CDR3 reads CAISDPTESGNTIYF. Written as DNA, the CDR3 is TGTGCCATCAGTGACCCAACGGAGAGTGGAAACACCATATATTTT.

The genes are TRBV5-3 and TRBJ2-6, with TRBD1 identical over 10 bases. TRBV5-3 is recorded as an ORF, its role being uncertain. V lost 4 bases and J lost 1; bases outside the gene matches: 17. The CDR3 length is 21 residues. The CDR3 here is CARSPGQGVLFCVSGANVLTF. CDR3 bases: TGTGCCAGAAGCCCCGGACAGGGGGTACTCTTCTGCGTATCTGGGGCCAACGTCCTGACTTTC.

The chain combines TRBV18 with TRBJ1-6; D not resolved. Trimming shortened V by 3 bases and J by 5 bases, and 14 bases separated the two germline ends. From germline, CDR1 is KGHSH and CDR2 LQKENI. The CDR3 runs 16 residues. The CDR3 coding sequence is TGTGCCAGCTCACCGGCCCCCGGGATCAATAATTCACCCCTCCACTTT. Translating it yields CASSPAPGINNSPLHF. Combining the CDR3 with reference TRBV18 and TRBJ1-6 gives the whole variable domain NAGVMQNPRHLVRRRGQEARLRCSPMKGHSHVYWYRQLPEEGLKFMVYLQKENIIDESGMPKERFSAEFPKEGPSILRIQQVVRGDSAAYFCASSPAPGINNSPLHFGNGTRLTVT.

The chain has TRBV15 and TRBJ2-2; a weak D match, TRBD2 (5 bases). This CDR3 contains 17 residues. In germline, CDR1 is LNHNV, CDR2 YYDKDF (reference sequence). V dropped 1 base and J dropped 0 bases, with 12 bases sitting between them. CDR3 region: CATSRGRGATNTGELFF. CDR3 coding DNA: TGTGCCACCAGCAGAGGTCGGGGAGCAACGAACACCGGGGAGCTGTTTTTT.

In its sample, this clone was seen once. The V and J genes are TRBV7-3 and TRBJ1-1; TRBD1 might be the D (5 bases). Germline values: CDR1 SGHTA, CDR2 FQGTGA. There are 14 residues in the CDR3. V was pared by 4 bases and J by 5 bases, with 14 bases between. CDR3 protein: CASSWEGTGTEAFF. CDR3 coding DNA: TGTGCCAGCAGCTGGGAGGGGACGGGTACTGAAGCTTTCTTT.

This clone was seen only a few times. V and J are TRBV29-1 and TRBJ1-2, with D uncertain. Trimming pared 1 base from V and 4 bases from J, leaving 19 bases between. CDR3 length: 16 residues. The V gene's germline CDR1 is SQVTM and CDR2 ANQGSEA. The CDR3 nucleotides read TGCAGCGTTGAAGTTTTCGGGAGCTCGGGCATCTATGGCTACACCTTC. As protein: CSVEVFGSSGIYGYTF.

The chain combines TRBV19 with TRBJ1-1; D possibly corresponds to TRBD1 (5 bases). This CDR3 is 16 amino acids long. V shed 7 bases and J shed 3 bases, with 21 bases lying between them. Germline loops: CDR1 LNHDA, CDR2 SQIVND (reference sequence). The CDR3 spells CASTHALRDSDTEAFF. As DNA, the CDR3 is TGTGCCAGTACCCACGCCCTGCGAGACAGCGACACTGAAGCTTTCTTT.

CDR3 region: CASSDWTGVGGTEAFF. CDR3 bases: TGTGCCAGCAGCGACTGGACAGGGGTTGGAGGGACTGAAGCTTTCTTT. The chain links TRBV7-2 to TRBJ1-1; 9 bases fit TRBD1. The CDR3 totals 16 residues. The V gene's germline CDR1 is SGHTA and CDR2 FQGNSA. V lost 5 bases to trimming and J lost 5 bases; unmatched junction nucleotides: 12.

This chain joins TRBV6-5 and TRBJ1-6, with 7 bases lining up with TRBD1. This CDR3 has 13 residues. J lost 10 bases, V lost 6 bases, and 6 bases had no gene match. Per the germline V gene, CDR1 is MNHEY and CDR2 is SVGAGI. CDR3 DNA sequence: TGTGCCAGCAGCCGACAGGGAGCCTCACCCCTCCACTTT. This encodes CASSRQGASPLHF.